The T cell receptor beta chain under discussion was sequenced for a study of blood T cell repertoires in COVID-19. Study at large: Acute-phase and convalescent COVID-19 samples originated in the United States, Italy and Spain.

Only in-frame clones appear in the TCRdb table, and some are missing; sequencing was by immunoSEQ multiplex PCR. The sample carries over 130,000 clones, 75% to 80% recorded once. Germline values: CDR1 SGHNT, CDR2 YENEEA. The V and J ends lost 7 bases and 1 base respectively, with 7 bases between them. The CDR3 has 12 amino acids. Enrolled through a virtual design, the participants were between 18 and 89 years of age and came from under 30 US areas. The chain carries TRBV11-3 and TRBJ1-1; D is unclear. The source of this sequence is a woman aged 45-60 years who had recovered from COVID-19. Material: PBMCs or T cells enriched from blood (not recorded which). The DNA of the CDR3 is TGTGCCAGCATGCACGGGAACACTGAAGCTTTCTTT. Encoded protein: CASMHGNTEAFF.